This T cell receptor (beta chain) was captured in a study of T cells in Graves' hyperthyroidism and ophthalmopathy. RNA transcripts gave rise to amplified TCR beta CDR3 regions. HTBI primers drove first-round RT-PCR of the TCR CDR3. TCRdb independently ran MiXCR on the multiplex PCR reads; one entry per CDR3 protein. The sample has approximately 500,000 distinct CDR3 sequences; about 45% are singletons. It was uncontrolled infection, other autoimmune disease, pregnancy or lactation that excluded patients. Diagnosis rested on symptoms, serum thyroxine and TRAb, thyroid ultrasound, and orbital computed tomography. Study results and caveats: Ophthalmopathy, which appeared later, was predicted by the model a median about 5.9 months before onset. Expanded thyroid clonotypes (above 0.001) were mostly also found in blood.

The ends were cut back, 4 bases at V and 18 bases at J, with 5 bases in the middle. From germline, CDR1 is SGDLS and CDR2 YYNGEE. This CDR3 spans 8 amino acids. A remark on this clonotype: The antigen is unknown.

Sequencing was done on a sample of peripheral blood or thyroid tissue (not recorded which). The clonotype was recovered from a woman aged 18-29 years with Graves' hyperthyroidism. The chain uses TRBV9 and TRBJ2-6, with D unresolved. The CDR3 coding sequence is TGTGCCAGCAGCAAACGGACTTTC. It encodes CASSKRTF. The whole variable domain, filled in from reference TRBV9 and TRBJ2-6, reads DSGVTQTPKHLITATGQRVTLRCSPRSGDLSVYWYQQSLDQGLQFLIQYYNGEERAKGNILERFSAQQFPDLHSELNLSSLELGDSALYFCASSKRTFGAGSRLTVL.